The clone carrying this TCR beta chain appeared once. Measured with immunoSEQ multiplex PCR; TCRdb has only the in-frame clones, and not every one. The sample carries about 430,000 clones, about 90% recorded once. This record belongs to a study of blood T cell repertoires in COVID-19. Overall study: Spain, Italy and the United States supplied samples that represented acute and convalescent COVID-19. Nucleic acid was either cDNA or gDNA, and it came from T cells, B-cell-depleted T cells, or PBMCs.

Enrollment of patients from Seattle took place during active infection, with longitudinal follow-up. From germline, CDR1 is MNHEY and CDR2 SMNVEV (reference sequence). The trim removed 2 bases at V and 5 bases at J, leaving 8 bases unmatched. The CDR3 extends over 17 amino acids. The TCR was taken from a man younger than 35 with COVID-19, enrolled during active disease. Sequences were obtained from peripheral blood. The V gene is TRBV27, the J gene TRBJ2-2; 10 bases are shared with TRBD1. The CDR3 sequence is CASSLRGGQGSTGELFF. CDR3 nucleotide sequence: TGTGCCAGCAGTTTAAGAGGGGGACAGGGGAGTACCGGGGAGCTGTTTTTT.